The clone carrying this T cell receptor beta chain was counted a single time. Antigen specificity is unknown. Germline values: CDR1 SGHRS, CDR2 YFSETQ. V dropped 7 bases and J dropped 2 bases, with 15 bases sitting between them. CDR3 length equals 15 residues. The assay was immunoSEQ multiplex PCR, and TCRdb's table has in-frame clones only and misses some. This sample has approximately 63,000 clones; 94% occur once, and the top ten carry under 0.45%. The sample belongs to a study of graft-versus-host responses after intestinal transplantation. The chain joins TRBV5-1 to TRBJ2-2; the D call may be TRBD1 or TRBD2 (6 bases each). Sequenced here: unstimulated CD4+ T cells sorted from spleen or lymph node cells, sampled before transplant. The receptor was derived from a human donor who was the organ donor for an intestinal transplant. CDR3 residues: CASSKGGTNTGELFF. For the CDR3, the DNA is TGCGCCAGCTCCAAGGGGGGTACCAACACCGGGGAGCTGTTTTTT.